What follows are 10 T cell receptor beta chains derived from one specimen sequenced in a study of identical twins (dated by TCRdb to about 2016). Preparation of the library involved 5' RACE. The sample was run on an Illumina HiSeq 2000. The public reads were quality trimmed at Q25 with fastp and then assembled into clones with MiXCR by TCRdb, keeping productive beta chains. Each CDR3 protein gets just one entry, which takes the most common genes and DNA from the rows behind it. The sample profile shows 450,000 or so distinct CDR3 sequences; around 20% of them were found once. The ten most abundant clones make up roughly an eighth of the sample. The material sequenced was naive T cells sorted from blood. The cell subset or site label for this specimen denotes: cells isolated with a human naive T-cell isolation kit. These receptors came from a man between 50 and 59 years old in good health.

In its sample, this clonotype was seen a few times. The CDR3 DNA reads TGTGCCAGCAGTGCGCCAGCTCAAGAGACCCAGTACTTC. Its protein product is CASSAPAQETQYF. The V call is TRBV6-4, the J call TRBJ2-5; D gene ambiguous. Germline values: CDR1 MRHNA, CDR2 SNTAGT. The CDR3 is 13 residues long. Between the trimmed V and J ends, which lost 4 bases and 2 bases, there was a span of 8 bases.

This chain connects TRBV18 to TRBJ2-3; TRBD1 aligns across 7 bases. The V and J ends lost 6 bases and 3 bases, in that order; junction bases with no gene match: 15. The CDR3 extends over 17 amino acids. Germline assignment: CDR1 KGHSH and CDR2 LQKENI. CDR3: CASSPGQRRVGTDTQYF. The CDR3 DNA sequence: TGTGCCAGCTCGCCGGGACAGCGTAGAGTCGGGACAGATACGCAGTATTTT. Together with reference TRBV18 and TRBJ2-3, the CDR3 gives the full variable domain: NAGVMQNPRHLVRRRGQEARLRCSPMKGHSHVYWYRQLPEEGLKFMVYLQKENIIDESGMPKERFSAEFPKEGPSILRIQQVVRGDSAAYFCASSPGQRRVGTDTQYFGPGTRLTVL.

This clonotype has just a few counts. The chain joins TRBV19 to TRBJ2-1; possibly TRBD2 for D (6 bases). With 4 bases removed from V and 2 bases from J, the gap between germline ends came to 9 bases. This CDR3 has 14 amino acids. Looked up from germline, CDR1 is LNHDA and CDR2 is SQIVND (reference sequence). The CDR3 DNA follows: TGTGCCAGTAGTAGCGGGAAGGCCTACAATGAGCAGTTCTTC. Its translation is CASSSGKAYNEQFF.

Points on this clonotype: A read error may explain this, as a much larger clone is one base away. No conserved phenylalanine or tryptophan is present at the end of the CDR3, so a read error is the likely explanation. V usage is TRBV6-1 and J usage is TRBJ2-3; weak D call: TRBD1 (5 bases). The CDR3 contains 13 residues. Trimming cost V 6 bases and J 3 bases, with 10 bases left between them. Germline loops: CDR1 MNHNS, CDR2 SASEGT. Written as DNA, the CDR3 is TGTGCCAGCAGGGGCAGGGTTACAGATACGCAGTATTTG. This gives the protein CASRGRVTDTQYL.

This clonotype was observed a handful of times. This chain links TRBV13 with TRBJ1-2; 8 bases fit TRBD1. CDR1 is PRHDT and CDR2 is FYEKMQ in the germline V gene (reference sequence). This CDR3 has 17 amino acids. J was trimmed by 8 bases and V by 2 bases; bases with no gene match: 16. CDR3 in DNA: TGTGCCAGCAGCTTACAGGGGGCCTACGGGACATCGGGCGGCTACACCTTC. Translated: CASSLQGAYGTSGGYTF.

The chain uses TRBV6-5 and TRBJ2-7, with D possibly TRBD1 on 7 matching bases. CDR1 and CDR2 (germline): MNHEY, SVGAGI. With 2 bases removed from V and 2 bases from J, the gap between germline ends came to 22 bases. This CDR3 has 18 amino acids. The CDR3 region has the DNA TGTGCCAGCAGTTACGGGGTAGGAGGGGGCGGGAAGACCTACGAGCAGTACTTC. It encodes CASSYGVGGGGKTYEQYF.

This clonotype was detected many times. The rearrangement links TRBV20-1 to TRBJ2-1; 7 nucleotides match TRBD2. J gave up 3 bases and V 4 bases, and 6 bases lay outside the gene matches. This CDR3 region has 14 residues. Germline V gives CDR1 DFQATT, CDR2 SNEGSKA (reference sequence). This chain's CDR3 is CSATGRGYYNEQFF. The CDR3 DNA is TGCAGTGCTACTGGGAGGGGTTACTACAATGAGCAGTTCTTC.

This clonotype was seen ten or more times. V and J are TRBV24-1 and TRBJ2-1; D unclear. The CDR3 runs 14 residues. Germline V gene lookup returns CDR1 KGHDR and CDR2 SFDVKD. V was shortened by 4 bases and J by 3 bases, with 9 bases between the two germline ends. CDR3 in amino acids: CATSEGPGYNEQFF. The CDR3 DNA sequence: TGTGCCACCAGTGAAGGGCCAGGCTACAATGAGCAGTTCTTC.

The chain couples TRBV4-1 to TRBJ1-2; 9 bases agree with TRBD1. The CDR3 is made up of 14 amino acids. CDR1 MGHRA and CDR2 YSYEKL come from the germline V gene. V lost 4 bases, J lost 7 bases, and 7 bases stayed unmatched. In DNA form, the CDR3 reads TGCGCCAGCAGCCTGGGACAGGGTAGTAGTGGCTACACCTTC. It specifies CASSLGQGSSGYTF.

The chain couples TRBV10-1 to TRBJ1-2; 7 bases align to TRBD1. Germline V gene lookup returns CDR1 WNHNN and CDR2 SYGVQD (reference sequence). Losses at the gene ends were 0 bases for V and 7 bases for J; bases not matched to a gene: 2. The CDR3 covers 13 residues. In DNA form, the CDR3 reads TGCGCCAGCAGTGAGTCTGACAGGGCTGGCTACACCTTC. Its translation is CASSESDRAGYTF.